Below, 28 T cell receptor beta chains from the same sample are listed, as sequenced in a study of response to subunit inactivated influenza vaccine. TCRdb re-called the RT-PCR reads with MiXCR, one entry per CDR3 protein. This table has 700,000 to 900,000 distinct CDR3 sequences, 20% to 25% appearing once. The sample here was PBMCs from blood, taken around 5 days after vaccination. All receptors derive from a man aged 50 or older who received an inactivated influenza vaccine.

At least ten counts were recorded for this clonotype. The V and J genes are TRBV7-2 and TRBJ2-2; no clear D. CDR3 size: 14 residues. The ends were cut back, 1 base at V and 5 bases at J, with 8 bases in the middle. The germline gives CDR1 SGHTA, CDR2 FQGNSA. CDR3 DNA: TGTGCCAGCAGCTTAGGAGGTTGGACCGGGGAGCTGTTTTTT. It yields the protein CASSLGGWTGELFF.

This clonotype has more than one count but fewer than ten. V usage is TRBV29-1 and J usage is TRBJ2-1, with 9 nucleotides matching TRBD2. The V gene's germline CDR1 is SQVTM and CDR2 ANQGSEA. The CDR3 has 14 residues. The CDR3 is CSYVAGGLLREQFF. The CDR3 DNA reads as TGCAGTTATGTGGCGGGGGGGCTTTTAAGGGAGCAGTTCTTC.

The sample holds a few counts of this clonotype. CDR3 bases: TGTGCCAGTAGTTCAAGACAGGGCCCCGGGGAGCTGTTTTTT. Amino acid sequence: CASSSRQGPGELFF. The rearrangement links TRBV19 to TRBJ2-2; 7 bases line up with TRBD1. The CDR3 spans 14 residues. The V gene end was trimmed by 5 bases and the J gene end by 6 bases; junction bases not matched to a gene: 6. The germline CDR1 and CDR2 sequences are LNHDA and SQIVND (reference sequence).

The chain combines TRBV3-1 with TRBJ2-1; 13 bases are shared with TRBD2. The CDR3 has 18 amino acids. Per germline, CDR1 LGHDT and CDR2 YNNKEL (reference sequence). V lost 4 bases to trimming and J lost 6 bases; unmatched junction nucleotides: 12. The CDR3 is CASSPQILTSGRGNEQFF. As DNA, the CDR3 is TGTGCCAGCAGCCCCCAGATCCTTACTAGCGGGAGGGGCAATGAGCAGTTCTTC.

The CDR3 sequence: CSARDYRTNYGYTF. The CDR3 coding sequence is TGCAGTGCTAGAGATTACAGAACGAACTATGGCTACACCTTC. V and J are TRBV20-1 and TRBJ1-2; D is undetermined. The CDR3 loop spans 14 amino acids. The germline CDR1 and CDR2 sequences are DFQATT and SNEGSKA (reference sequence). Deletions cut 0 bases from V and 2 bases from J, with 10 bases between.

There are a few counts of this clonotype. The chain joins TRBV3-1 to TRBJ2-5, with D possibly being TRBD1 or TRBD2 (5 bases each). The ends were cut back, 4 bases at V and 3 bases at J, with 15 bases in the middle. The CDR3 length is 15 residues. Germline assignment: CDR1 LGHDT and CDR2 YNNKEL (reference sequence). The DNA of the CDR3 is TGTGCCAGCAGCCCCGGCTGGGGGACCGAAGAGACCCAGTACTTC. It specifies CASSPGWGTEETQYF.

The chain combines TRBV7-2 with TRBJ2-5, with D perhaps TRBD1 (6 bases). Germline V gene data show CDR1 as SGHTA and CDR2 as FQGNSA. CDR3 length equals 15 residues. The germline V and J ends were trimmed by 2 bases and 1 base, with 11 bases remaining between them. CDR3 coding DNA: TGTGCCAGCAGCTTACAGGGGAGCGGCCAAGAGACCCAGTACTTC. This translates into CASSLQGSGQETQYF.

The V call is TRBV7-2, the J call TRBJ1-2, with TRBD1 identical over 10 bases. The length of the CDR3 is 16 residues. With 4 bases clipped from V and 1 base from J, the junction kept 6 bases outside the gene matches. Germline values: CDR1 SGHTA, CDR2 FQGNSA. Written as DNA, the CDR3 is TGTGCCAGCAGCTCCGCCGGGACAGGGGTTAACTATGGCTACACCTTC. Protein sequence: CASSSAGTGVNYGYTF.

The chain couples TRBV13 to TRBJ2-1; 11 positions agree with TRBD2. V lost 5 bases to trimming and J lost 10 bases; unmatched junction nucleotides: 13. The CDR3 spans 16 residues. CDR1 PRHDT and CDR2 FYEKMQ come from the germline V gene (reference sequence). As DNA, the CDR3 is TGTGCCAGCAGCGTATCCCGGGGACTAGCGGTTACCGAGCAGTTCTTC. This translates into CASSVSRGLAVTEQFF.

This clonotype has more than one count but fewer than ten. The rearrangement joins TRBV5-8 to TRBJ1-2, with 7 bases that match TRBD1. CDR1 SGHTS and CDR2 YDEGEE come from the germline V gene. The CDR3 is 15 residues long. V shed 3 bases and J 0 bases; nucleotides not matched to a gene: 5. CDR3 nucleotides: TGTGCCAGCAGCTGGGACAGTACCACTAACTATGGCTACACCTTC. It specifies CASSWDSTTNYGYTF.

The V gene is TRBV7-9, the J gene TRBJ2-5; the match to TRBD2 covers 11 bases. The CDR3 contains 15 residues. Trimming took 7 bases from V and 2 from J; bases not matched to a gene: 6. Germline values: CDR1 SEHNR, CDR2 FQNEAQ (reference sequence). CDR3 in DNA: TGTGCCAGCAACGAGGGACTAGCGGCGCAAGAGACCCAGTACTTC. Translating it yields CASNEGLAAQETQYF.

The chain is built from TRBV5-5 and TRBJ2-7; 8 nucleotides line up with TRBD1. Germline V gene lookup returns CDR1 SGHKS and CDR2 YYEKEE (reference sequence). V shed 3 bases, J shed 6 bases, and the junction held 8 bases outside the gene matches. CDR3 length: 14 residues. The DNA for the CDR3 is TGTGCCAGCAGCTGGACTTCAGGGGGCTCCGAGCAGTACTTC. It codes for CASSWTSGGSEQYF.

This clonotype was detected many times. The chain joins TRBV12-3 or TRBV12-4 to TRBJ2-7; 10 nucleotides line up with TRBD2. The CDR3 extends over 14 amino acids. The V and J ends lost 6 bases and 3 bases, in that order; junction bases with no gene match: 5. The CDR3 loop reads CASRLAGVNYEQYF. The CDR3 DNA sequence: TGTGCCAGCAGGCTAGCGGGAGTTAACTACGAGCAGTACTTC.

The chain employs TRBV7-2 and TRBJ2-6; D uncertain. CDR3 length: 16 residues. CDR1 SGHTA and CDR2 FQGNSA come from the germline V gene. V shed 5 bases and J shed 4 bases, with 15 bases lying between them. The CDR3 loop is CASSPQVGSGANVLTF. As DNA, the CDR3 is TGTGCCAGCAGCCCACAAGTGGGCTCCGGGGCCAACGTCCTGACTTTC.

The sample holds a few counts of this clonotype. The chain employs TRBV6-1 and TRBJ1-3; D not certain. This CDR3 is built from 14 residues. CDR1 is MNHNS, CDR2 SASEGT, per germline. Trimming took 1 base from V and 4 from J, leaving 8 bases between them. In nucleotides, the CDR3 is TGTGCCAGCAGTGAAGTGGGGTCAGGAAACACCATATATTTT. This translates into CASSEVGSGNTIYF.

This clonotype was observed a single time. The CDR3 DNA is TGTGCCAGCAGCTTACCTAGCGGGAGGCAAGAGACCCAGTACTTC. It encodes CASSLPSGRQETQYF. The rearrangement links TRBV7-2 to TRBJ2-5, with 11 bases fitting TRBD2. Per germline, CDR1 SGHTA and CDR2 FQGNSA. The CDR3 sequence is 15 residues long. V lost 2 bases to trimming and J lost 2 bases; unmatched junction nucleotides: 1.

The genes are TRBV7-6 and TRBJ2-3; 14 bases agree with TRBD2. Trimming took 5 bases from V and 5 from J; bases not matched to a gene: 6. Germline CDR1 and CDR2: SGHVS and FNYEAQ. The CDR3 runs to 16 residues. In DNA, the CDR3 is TGTGCCAGCAGCCTACGACTAGCGGGGGGGCAAGATACGCAGTATTTT. This codes for CASSLRLAGGQDTQYF.

This clonotype was detected only a few times. This rearrangement joins TRBV12-3 or TRBV12-4 to TRBJ2-2; D might be TRBD1 or TRBD2, each matching 5 bases. This CDR3 spans 14 amino acids. V lost 6 bases to trimming and J lost 4 bases, with 12 bases between them. CDR3 loop: CASSFTGPTGELFF. DNA of the CDR3: TGTGCCAGCAGCTTCACGGGGCCCACCGGGGAGCTGTTTTTT.

Points on this clonotype: Mismatch with germline at one junction end may stem from a read error. The rearrangement uses TRBV20-1 and TRBJ2-3; either TRBD1 or TRBD2 may fit D (6 bases each). The CDR3 contains 13 residues. Germline CDR1 is DFQATT and CDR2 is SNEGSKA (reference sequence). The DNA of the CDR3 is TGCAGTGCTAGACCGGGGGCCCCAGATACGCAGTCTTTT. This sequence encodes CSARPGAPDTQSF.

The J gene is TRBJ2-3, the V gene TRBV10-3, with 7 bases matching TRBD2. The CDR3 has 15 amino acids. V lost 4 bases, J lost 4 bases, and 8 bases stayed unmatched. The germline V gene encodes CDR1 ENHRY and CDR2 SYGVKD. The CDR3, as DNA: TGTGCCATCAGTGTGGGGGGGAACCTGGCAGATACGCAGTATTTT. It encodes CAISVGGNLADTQYF.

The rearrangement links TRBV6-5 to TRBJ1-2; the match to TRBD1 covers 9 bases. This CDR3 region has 17 residues. Germline V gene lookup returns CDR1 MNHEY and CDR2 SVGAGI. Trimming cost V 0 bases and J 4 bases; bases outside gene matches: 9. CDR3 nucleotide sequence: TGTGCCAGCAGTTACTCGAGCCCGGGACAGGGTCCCTATGGCTACACCTTC. Translating it yields CASSYSSPGQGPYGYTF.

This clonotype has only a few counts. The DNA of the CDR3 is TGCAGTGCTAGTCACAGGGGCCTGGGCACAGATACGCAGTATTTT. Encoded protein: CSASHRGLGTDTQYF. The chain combines TRBV20-1 with TRBJ2-3; TRBD1 matches at 7 bases. V lost 3 bases and J lost 1; bases outside the gene matches: 7. The germline CDR1 and CDR2 sequences are DFQATT and SNEGSKA (reference sequence). The CDR3 sequence is 15 residues long.

J is TRBJ2-2 and V is TRBV15; D remains ambiguous. With 1 base removed from V and 6 bases from J, the gap between germline ends came to 6 bases. The CDR3 covers 13 residues. CDR1 and CDR2 (germline): LNHNV, YYDKDF (reference sequence). CDR3 protein: CATSRVAPGELFF. The CDR3 DNA sequence: TGTGCCACCAGCAGAGTAGCACCCGGGGAGCTGTTTTTT.

The rearrangement links TRBV20-1 to TRBJ2-3; 9 bases align to TRBD1. V lost 4 bases to trimming and J lost 1 base; unmatched junction nucleotides: 6. This CDR3 region has 15 residues. From germline, CDR1 is DFQATT and CDR2 SNEGSKA (reference sequence). CDR3 protein: CSAKQGAIGTDTQYF. DNA for the CDR3: TGCAGTGCTAAACAGGGGGCTATAGGCACAGATACGCAGTATTTT.

This clonotype was observed a handful of times. The CDR3 DNA sequence: TGCAGTGCCATCCTAGCGGGGGCCTGGGATGAGCAGTTCTTC. The encoded protein is CSAILAGAWDEQFF. V gene TRBV20-1 combines with J gene TRBJ2-1, with 10 bases lining up with TRBD2. The ends lost 6 bases at V and 8 bases at J; junction bases unmatched: 10. CDR3 length equals 14 residues. From germline, CDR1 is DFQATT and CDR2 SNEGSKA (reference sequence).

This clonotype was seen only a few times. The CDR3 DNA is TGTGCCAGCAGTTTATCGGGCAGGGGACTCTACGAGCAGTACTTC. It yields the protein CASSLSGRGLYEQYF. This chain links TRBV27 with TRBJ2-7, with D perhaps being TRBD1 or TRBD2 (6 bases each). The CDR3 contains 15 residues. From germline, CDR1 is MNHEY and CDR2 SMNVEV (reference sequence). V lost 0 bases to trimming and J lost 3 bases, with 12 bases between them.

Only a few counts were recorded for this clonotype. The J gene is TRBJ2-5, the V gene TRBV5-1; the D gene is possibly TRBD2 (5 bases). This CDR3 contains 14 residues. The germline V gene has CDR1 SGHRS and CDR2 YFSETQ. Trimming took off 4 bases at V and 5 bases at J, with 15 bases between the two ends. CDR3 loop: CASSPAGGFETQYF. In DNA, the CDR3 is TGCGCCAGCAGCCCGGCGGGCGGGTTCGAGACCCAGTACTTC.

V and J are TRBV24-1 and TRBJ1-2; D gene ambiguous. This CDR3 has 14 residues. Looked up from germline, CDR1 is KGHDR and CDR2 is SFDVKD. With 7 bases removed from V and 0 bases from J, the gap between germline ends came to 11 bases. The CDR3 is CATSPDGTNYGYTF. The CDR3 region has the DNA TGTGCCACCAGCCCGGACGGAACTAACTATGGCTACACCTTC.